A single sample gave rise to the 26 T cell receptor beta chains below, sequenced in a study of naive and memory T cell subsets. Ligated cDNA underwent four rounds of PCR with nested alpha and beta constant region primers and SP2. Using its own MiXCR run on the 5' RACE reads, TCRdb lists one record per CDR3 protein. The table records 25,000 to 35,000 distinct CDR3 sequences, 15% to 20% of them present only once. An oligonucleotide containing a UMI was ligated to the 3' end of TCR cDNA. The origin of the receptors is a female donor in good health.

This clonotype was seen a handful of times. The chain recombines TRBV6-1 with TRBJ2-3; 13 nucleotides match TRBD2. The CDR3 is made up of 17 amino acids. Germline V lookup: CDR1 MNHNS, CDR2 SASEGT. The junction had 4 bases not matched to a gene; V was cut back by 4 bases and J by 0 bases. The CDR3: CASSGTSGGPSTDTQYF. In DNA, the CDR3 is TGTGCCAGCAGTGGGACTAGCGGGGGTCCTAGCACAGATACGCAGTATTTT.

This clonotype was picked up a small number of times. Germline is not matched at one junction end, which may reflect a read error. The genes are TRBV6-1 and TRBJ1-2; D is perhaps TRBD1 (6 bases). CDR3 length: 14 amino acids. Looked up from germline, CDR1 is MNHNS and CDR2 is SASEGT. In DNA form, the CDR3 reads TGTGCCAGCTATAGAGACAGGACTAACTATGGCGACACCTTC. Translated, it gives CASYRDRTNYGDTF.

This clonotype has just a few counts. CDR3 protein: CASSEELAGSPYEQYF. The CDR3 DNA reads as TGTGCCAGCAGTGAAGAGTTGGCAGGGTCACCCTACGAGCAGTACTTC. This rearrangement joins TRBV6-1 to TRBJ2-7; D possibly corresponds to TRBD1 (5 bases). Trimming cost V 1 base and J 2 bases, with 15 bases left between them. The CDR3 sequence is 16 residues long. The germline CDR1 and CDR2 sequences are MNHNS and SASEGT.

This clonotype is termed medium-sized. V and J are TRBV7-7 and TRBJ1-3, with D unclear. The CDR3 spans 13 residues. V lost 3 bases and J 3 bases, leaving 6 bases between the germline ends. Germline CDR1 is SSHAT and CDR2 is FNYEAQ (reference sequence). CDR3 sequence reads: CASSLSLGNTIYF. DNA of the CDR3: TGTGCCAGCAGCTTGTCCCTTGGAAACACCATATATTTT.

At least ten counts were recorded for this clonotype. The chain is built from TRBV5-1 and TRBJ2-7, with D tentatively TRBD2 (6 bases). The CDR3 contains 13 residues. Germline V gene data show CDR1 as SGHRS and CDR2 as YFSETQ. The germline V and J ends were trimmed by 4 bases and 5 bases, with 13 bases remaining between them. CDR3 sequence: CASSLLEGNEQYF. Written as DNA, the CDR3 is TGCGCCAGCAGCCTACTGGAGGGGAACGAGCAGTACTTC.

In its sample, this clonotype was seen many times. The V gene is TRBV7-9, the J gene TRBJ2-5, with D tentatively TRBD1 or TRBD2 (5 bases each). Germline loops: CDR1 SEHNR, CDR2 FQNEAQ (reference sequence). The CDR3 is 13 residues long. With 7 bases removed from V and 4 bases from J, the gap between germline ends came to 13 bases. For the CDR3, the DNA is TGTGCCAGCATCCGAACGGGGCGAGAGACCCAGTACTTC. It translates to CASIRTGRETQYF.

The chain carries TRBV27 and TRBJ2-7; TRBD1 is a possible D gene (6 bases). The CDR3 runs 15 residues. V was trimmed by 0 bases and J by 2 bases, leaving 11 bases between them. Germline V gene lookup returns CDR1 MNHEY and CDR2 SMNVEV (reference sequence). CDR3 DNA sequence: TGTGCCAGCAGTTTATCGATCGGACAGCCCTACGAGCAGTACTTC. It encodes CASSLSIGQPYEQYF.

Ten or more counts support this clonotype. This chain links TRBV7-2 with TRBJ1-5; D gene ambiguous. CDR3 length: 15 amino acids. CDR1 and CDR2 (germline): SGHTA, FQGNSA. V gave up 1 base and J gave up 2 bases, with 9 bases separating them. CDR3 protein: CASSLGVFGNQPQHF. Here the CDR3 DNA reads TGTGCCAGCAGCTTAGGGGTTTTTGGCAATCAGCCCCAGCATTTT.

The V call is TRBV18, the J call TRBJ1-1; weak D call: TRBD1 (6 bases). Germline V gives CDR1 KGHSH, CDR2 LQKENI. The germline V and J ends were trimmed by 3 bases and 6 bases, with 14 bases remaining between them. The CDR3 has 14 amino acids. The CDR3 DNA is TGTGCCAGCTCACCTCATCAGGGGACCTCTGAAGCTTTCTTT. It translates to CASSPHQGTSEAFF.

The rearrangement links TRBV11-2 to TRBJ2-3, with TRBD2 identical over 10 bases. Germline V lookup: CDR1 SGHAT, CDR2 FQNNGV. Trimming at V came to 2 bases and at J to 3 bases, leaving 17 bases not matched to a gene. This CDR3 comprises 20 residues. The CDR3: CASSLTSPAGGPKRTDTQYF. CDR3 DNA: TGTGCCAGCAGCTTAACGTCTCCAGCGGGGGGGCCAAAGAGGACAGATACGCAGTATTTT. Full variable domain (outside the CDR3, taken from reference TRBV11-2 and TRBJ2-3): EAGVAQSPRYKIIEKRQSVAFWCNPISGHATLYWYQQILGQGPKLLIQFQNNGVVDDSQLPKDRFSAERLKGVDSTLKIQPAKLEDSAVYLCASSLTSPAGGPKRTDTQYFGPGTRLTVL.

This clonotype has ten or more counts. The chain combines TRBV12-3 or TRBV12-4 with TRBJ2-1; tentatively, D is TRBD2 (7 bases). The V end was cut by 1 base, the J end by 1 base, with 17 bases between. The CDR3 length is 18 residues. This chain's CDR3 is CASSLDRAGANSYNEQFF. The CDR3 DNA reads TGTGCCAGCAGTTTAGATCGGGCGGGGGCGAATTCCTACAATGAGCAGTTCTTC.

The sample holds many counts of this clonotype. The genes are TRBV6-5 and TRBJ2-7; D perhaps matches TRBD2 (6 bases). V lost 3 bases, J lost 2 bases, and 14 bases lay in between. In germline, CDR1 is MNHEY, CDR2 SVGAGI. CDR3 length: 15 residues. CDR3 in amino acids: CASSYGAGGAYEQYF. In DNA, the CDR3 is TGTGCCAGCAGTTATGGGGCCGGGGGAGCCTACGAGCAGTACTTC.

The sample holds a few counts of this clonotype. The rearrangement joins TRBV29-1 to TRBJ2-2; 10 bases are shared with TRBD1. The CDR3 is 15 amino acids. CDR1 SQVTM and CDR2 ANQGSEA come from the germline V gene. J gave up 6 bases and V 5 bases, and 9 bases lay outside the gene matches. Here the CDR3 reads CSVRWGTGASGELFF. In nucleotides, the CDR3 is TGCAGCGTTAGGTGGGGGACAGGGGCTTCCGGGGAGCTGTTTTTT.

At least ten counts were recorded for this clonotype. V and J are TRBV19 and TRBJ1-4; D ambiguous. The CDR3 contains 16 residues. V shed 3 bases and J shed 2 bases, with 13 bases lying between them. The germline gives CDR1 LNHDA, CDR2 SQIVND (reference sequence). CDR3 residues: CASSMATTRTNEKLFF. The CDR3 bases are TGTGCCAGTAGTATGGCGACAACAAGGACTAATGAAAAACTGTTTTTT.

This clonotype occurred many times. This chain joins TRBV19 and TRBJ2-1, with D perhaps matching TRBD1 or TRBD2 (6 bases each). The V gene's germline CDR1 is LNHDA and CDR2 SQIVND (reference sequence). Trimming cost V 6 bases and J 8 bases, with 14 bases left between them. The CDR3 covers 13 residues. CDR3 coding DNA: TGTGCCAGTAGCGTGAGGGGGGCCGATGAGCAGTTCTTC. Protein product: CASSVRGADEQFF.

This clonotype showed up just a few times. The chain uses TRBV15 and TRBJ2-5, with 11 positions matching TRBD1. The CDR3 has 16 residues. CDR1 and CDR2 from the germline V gene are LNHNV and YYDKDF (reference sequence). J gave up 0 bases and V 3 bases, and 3 bases lay outside the gene matches. Here the CDR3 reads CATSRGTGGYQETQYF. CDR3 in DNA: TGTGCCACCAGCAGGGGGACAGGGGGGTACCAAGAGACCCAGTACTTC.

The genes are TRBV5-1 and TRBJ2-3; the D is unclear. This CDR3 comprises 14 residues. V was pared by 6 bases and J by 3 bases, with 14 bases between. Germline values: CDR1 SGHRS, CDR2 YFSETQ. CDR3 sequence reads: CASNHQSPTDTQYF. In nucleotides, the CDR3 is TGCGCCAGCAACCATCAGTCCCCGACAGATACGCAGTATTTT.

This clonotype was counted only a few times. V gene TRBV19 combines with J gene TRBJ1-2; D perhaps matches TRBD1 (6 bases). CDR1 and CDR2 (germline): LNHDA, SQIVND (reference sequence). V was clipped by 6 bases and J by 6 bases, with 26 bases between them. The CDR3 covers 17 residues. The CDR3 loop is CASRFGLMAGDLDGYTF. The CDR3 DNA reads as TGTGCCAGTAGATTTGGCCTTATGGCAGGGGATCTCGATGGCTACACCTTC.

The sample holds many counts of this clonotype. The gene calls are TRBV6-5 and TRBJ1-6; no clear D. The CDR3 is 14 amino acids. V lost 0 bases and J 6 bases, leaving 6 bases between the germline ends. Per the germline V gene, CDR1 is MNHEY and CDR2 is SVGAGI. CDR3 amino acids: CASSYSVPNSPLHF. CDR3 nucleotide sequence: TGTGCCAGCAGTTACTCGGTTCCTAATTCACCCCTCCACTTT.

This clonotype has a count of ten or more. The V gene is TRBV29-1, the J gene TRBJ1-1; TRBD1 agrees at 12 bases. The CDR3 has 13 residues. CDR1 SQVTM and CDR2 ANQGSEA come from the germline V gene. V lost 4 bases and J lost 6; bases outside the gene matches: 3. In DNA, the CDR3 is TGCAGCGTTGGGGACAGGGGGCTAGCTGAAGCTTTCTTT. Amino acid sequence: CSVGDRGLAEAFF.

In its sample, this clonotype was seen many times. This sequence joins TRBV29-1 and TRBJ1-3; no definite D call. This CDR3 contains 12 residues. The germline V and J ends were trimmed by 7 bases and 0 bases, with 7 bases remaining between them. The germline gives CDR1 SQVTM, CDR2 ANQGSEA. CDR3 sequence (DNA): TGCAGCGGCGGGTCCTCTGGAAACACCATATATTTT. Protein: CSGGSSGNTIYF.

The chain couples TRBV7-8 to TRBJ2-7; a weak D match, TRBD2 (5 bases). The length of the CDR3 is 15 residues. The ends were cut back, 3 bases at V and 4 bases at J, with 16 bases in the middle. Germline values: CDR1 SGHVS, CDR2 FQNEAQ. The CDR3 region has the DNA TGTGCCAGCAGCTTTGGCGGGTCCGATCTGTACGAGCAGTACTTC. It codes for CASSFGGSDLYEQYF.

This chain connects TRBV7-2 to TRBJ2-5, with no clear D. The V end lost 5 bases, the J end lost 0 bases, and 4 bases lay between the germline ends. This CDR3 is 12 amino acids long. Germline CDR1 SGHTA, CDR2 FQGNSA. CDR3 bases: TGTGCCAGCAGCGCGTACCAAGAGACCCAGTACTTC. Translation gives CASSAYQETQYF.

This sequence joins TRBV7-2 and TRBJ1-4; D unclear. Between the trimmed V and J ends, which lost 1 base and 0 bases, there was a span of 9 bases. The CDR3 covers 16 residues. The germline V gene has CDR1 SGHTA and CDR2 FQGNSA. The CDR3 spells CASSLDWAATNEKLFF. DNA for the CDR3: TGTGCCAGCAGCTTAGATTGGGCAGCAACTAATGAAAAACTGTTTTTT.

Note on this clonotype: Being one base from a much bigger clone, this may be a read error. The chain couples TRBV20-1 to TRBJ2-1; D ambiguous. This CDR3 is built from 15 residues. Per germline, CDR1 DFQATT and CDR2 SNEGSKA (reference sequence). CDR3 coding DNA: TGCAGTGCTAGAGATGTCGCTAGACAATACAATGTGCAGTTCTTC. This gives the protein CSARDVARQYNVQFF.

The chain employs TRBV20-1 and TRBJ2-1, with 10 bases lining up with TRBD2. The germline V gene has CDR1 DFQATT and CDR2 SNEGSKA (reference sequence). V trimming: 4 bases; J trimming: 4 bases; junction bases outside the gene matches: 4. The CDR3 length is 14 residues. The CDR3 DNA reads TGCAGTGCTACAAGCGGGGGGGATTACAATGAGCAGTTCTTC. Its protein product is CSATSGGDYNEQFF.